The clone carrying this TCR beta chain occurred many times. The record originates from a study of glioma-infiltrating T cells. Using RNA template, CDR3s of TCR alpha and beta were amplified with iRepertoire arm-PCR. TCRdb analysed the multiplex PCR reads with MiXCR anew, one entry per CDR3 protein. The data show about 180,000 distinct CDR3 sequences, around 40% seen once. Germline CDR1 is MNHNS and CDR2 is SASEGT. The CDR3 runs 18 residues. V lost 7 bases and J lost 5; bases outside the gene matches: 21. The rearrangement uses TRBV6-1 and TRBJ2-7; TRBD2 agrees at 9 bases. Sequencing input: glioma tissue, nonneoplastic brain tissue, or PBMCs (not recorded which). The receptor was derived from a human donor with low-grade glioma or glioblastoma, undergoing nonglioma brain surgery, or in good health (not recorded which). The CDR3 nucleotides read TGTGCCAGCACCCGGCAGGGGAAACGGAAGCGGGAGGACAACGAGCAGTACTTC. Its translation is CASTRQGKRKREDNEQYF.